This TCR beta chain is from a study of T cell responses to AZD1222 COVID-19 vaccine. The CDR3 has 13 residues. CDR1 is MNHEY and CDR2 is SMNVEV in the germline V gene (reference sequence). Deletions cut 6 bases from V and 0 bases from J, with 8 bases between. Sequencing used immunoSEQ multiplex PCR; TCRdb keeps in-frame clones, though not all of them. The data show about 100,000 clones, with 90% seen just once and 1.3% held by the top ten. The TCR originated in an adult in good health. The sequences come from peripheral blood, collected on day 0 of AZD1222 vaccination. This rearrangement joins TRBV27 to TRBJ1-1; D uncertain. CDR3 region: CASRPGLNTEAFF. DNA of the CDR3: TGTGCCAGCAGACCGGGATTGAACACTGAAGCTTTCTTT.